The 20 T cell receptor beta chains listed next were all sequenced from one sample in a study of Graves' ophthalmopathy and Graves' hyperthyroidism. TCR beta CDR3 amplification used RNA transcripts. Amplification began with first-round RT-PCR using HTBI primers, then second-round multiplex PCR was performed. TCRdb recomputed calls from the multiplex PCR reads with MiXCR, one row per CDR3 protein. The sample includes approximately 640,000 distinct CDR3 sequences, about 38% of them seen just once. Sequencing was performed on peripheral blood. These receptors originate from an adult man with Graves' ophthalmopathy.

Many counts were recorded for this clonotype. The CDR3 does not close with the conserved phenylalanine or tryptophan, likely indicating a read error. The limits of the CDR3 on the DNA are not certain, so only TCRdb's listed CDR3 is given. The CDR3 is CASSSLGEGPH. The chain links TRBV7-4 to TRBJ1-2. The V gene's germline CDR1 is SGHVT and CDR2 SQSDAQ. Counting both end residues, the CDR3 totals 11 amino acids.

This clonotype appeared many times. CDR3 region: CAISGDYGYTF. The CDR3 DNA reads TGTGCCATCAGTGGGGACTATGGCTACACCTTC. The chain carries TRBV10-3 and TRBJ1-2; D is undetermined. CDR3 length equals 11 residues. From germline, CDR1 is ENHRY and CDR2 SYGVKD. V lost 4 bases, J lost 3 bases, and 3 bases lay in between.

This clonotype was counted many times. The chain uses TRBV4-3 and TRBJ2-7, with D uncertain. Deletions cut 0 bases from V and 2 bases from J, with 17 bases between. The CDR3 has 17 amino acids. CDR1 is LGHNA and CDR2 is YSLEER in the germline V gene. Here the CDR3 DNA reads TGCGCCAGCAGCCAAGATCTCAGTTTGGTCGGAACCTACGAGCAGTACTTC. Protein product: CASSQDLSLVGTYEQYF.

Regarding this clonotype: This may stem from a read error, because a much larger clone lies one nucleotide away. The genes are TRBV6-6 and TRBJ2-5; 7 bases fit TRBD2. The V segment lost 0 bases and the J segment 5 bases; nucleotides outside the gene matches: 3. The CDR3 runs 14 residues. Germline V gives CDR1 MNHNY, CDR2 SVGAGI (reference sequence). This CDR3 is CASSYSPAGETQYF. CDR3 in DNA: TGTGCCAGCAGTTACTCCCCAGCGGGGGAGACCCAGTACTTC.

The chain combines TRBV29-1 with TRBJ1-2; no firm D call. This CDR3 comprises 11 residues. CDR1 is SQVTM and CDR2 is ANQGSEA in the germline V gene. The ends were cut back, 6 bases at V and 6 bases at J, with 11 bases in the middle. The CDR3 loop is CSVSDQNGYTF. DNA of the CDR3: TGCAGCGTCTCGGACCAGAATGGCTACACCTTC.

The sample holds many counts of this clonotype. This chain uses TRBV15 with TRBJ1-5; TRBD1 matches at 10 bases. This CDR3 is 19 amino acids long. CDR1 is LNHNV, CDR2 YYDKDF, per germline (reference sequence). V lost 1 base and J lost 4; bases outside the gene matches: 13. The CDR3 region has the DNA TGTGCCACCAGCAGAGTTCCGGGACAGGGGTGGCAAGGTAATCAGCCCCAGCATTTT. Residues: CATSRVPGQGWQGNQPQHF.

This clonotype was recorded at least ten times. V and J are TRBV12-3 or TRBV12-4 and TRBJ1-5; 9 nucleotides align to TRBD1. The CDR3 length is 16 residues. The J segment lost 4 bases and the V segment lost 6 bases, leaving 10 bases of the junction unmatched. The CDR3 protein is CASSRTGASGNQPQHF. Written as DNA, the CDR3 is TGTGCCAGCAGCCGGACAGGGGCCAGTGGGAATCAGCCCCAGCATTTT.

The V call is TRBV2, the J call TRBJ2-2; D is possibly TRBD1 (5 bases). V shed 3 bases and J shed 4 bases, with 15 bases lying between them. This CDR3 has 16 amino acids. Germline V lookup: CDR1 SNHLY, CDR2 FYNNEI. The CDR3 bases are TGTGCCAGCAGTGAGAGGCAGGGTAAATCCACCGGGGAGCTGTTTTTT. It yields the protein CASSERQGKSTGELFF.

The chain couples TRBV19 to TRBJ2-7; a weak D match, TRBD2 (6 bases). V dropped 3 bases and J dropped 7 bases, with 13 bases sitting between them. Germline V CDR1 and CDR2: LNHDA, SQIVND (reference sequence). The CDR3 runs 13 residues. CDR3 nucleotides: TGTGCCAGTAGTATTTCCAGGGCGGGGGAGCAGTACTTC. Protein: CASSISRAGEQYF.

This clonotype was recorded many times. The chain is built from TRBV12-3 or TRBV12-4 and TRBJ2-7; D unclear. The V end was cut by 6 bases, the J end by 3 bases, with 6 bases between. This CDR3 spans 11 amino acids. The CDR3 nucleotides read TGTGCCAGCAGGGGGAACTACGAGCAGTACTTC. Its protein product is CASRGNYEQYF.

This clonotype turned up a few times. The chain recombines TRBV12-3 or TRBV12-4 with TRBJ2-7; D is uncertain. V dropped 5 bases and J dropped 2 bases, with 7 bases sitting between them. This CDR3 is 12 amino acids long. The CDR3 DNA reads TGTGCCAGCAGTACCCGGACCTACGAGCAGTACTTC. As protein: CASSTRTYEQYF.

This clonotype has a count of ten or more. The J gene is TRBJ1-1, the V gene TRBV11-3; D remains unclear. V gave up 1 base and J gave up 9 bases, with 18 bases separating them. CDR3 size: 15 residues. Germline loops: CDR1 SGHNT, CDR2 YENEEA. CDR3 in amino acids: CASSLAALPRAQAFF. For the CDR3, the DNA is TGTGCCAGCAGCTTAGCAGCTCTTCCTAGAGCGCAAGCTTTCTTT. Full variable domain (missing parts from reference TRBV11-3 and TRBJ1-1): EAGVVQSPRYKIIEKKQPVAFWCNPISGHNTLYWYLQNLGQGPELLIRYENEEAVDDSQLPKDRFSAERLKGVDSTLKIQPAELGDSAVYLCASSLAALPRAQAFFGQGTRLTVV.

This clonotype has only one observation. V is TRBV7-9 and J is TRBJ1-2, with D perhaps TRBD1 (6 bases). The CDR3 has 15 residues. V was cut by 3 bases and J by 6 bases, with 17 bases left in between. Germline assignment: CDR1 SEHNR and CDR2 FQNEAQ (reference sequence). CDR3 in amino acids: CASSLGGPLGHGYTF. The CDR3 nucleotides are TGTGCCAGCAGCTTGGGGGGGCCCTTGGGGCATGGCTACACCTTC.

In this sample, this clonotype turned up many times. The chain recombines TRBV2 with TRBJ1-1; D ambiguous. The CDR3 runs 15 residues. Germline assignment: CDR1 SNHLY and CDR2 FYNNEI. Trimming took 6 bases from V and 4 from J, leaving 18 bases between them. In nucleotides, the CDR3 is TGTGCCAGCAGCGGACGAAGAGGAGGGAGCACTGAAGCTTTCTTT. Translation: CASSGRRGGSTEAFF.

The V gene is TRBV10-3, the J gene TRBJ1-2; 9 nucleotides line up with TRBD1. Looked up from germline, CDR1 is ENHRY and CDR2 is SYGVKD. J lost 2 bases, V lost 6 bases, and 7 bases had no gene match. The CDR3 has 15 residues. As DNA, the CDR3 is TGTGCCATCAGCAGCCAAGGGACAGGGAACTATGGCTACACCTTC. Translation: CAISSQGTGNYGYTF.

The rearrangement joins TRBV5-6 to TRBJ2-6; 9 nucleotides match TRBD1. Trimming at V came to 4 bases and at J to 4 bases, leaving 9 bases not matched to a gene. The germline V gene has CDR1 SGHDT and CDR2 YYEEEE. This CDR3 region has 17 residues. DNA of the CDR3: TGTGCCAGCAGCCGACTGACAGGGGGGACCGGGGCCAACGTCCTGACTTTC. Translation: CASSRLTGGTGANVLTF.

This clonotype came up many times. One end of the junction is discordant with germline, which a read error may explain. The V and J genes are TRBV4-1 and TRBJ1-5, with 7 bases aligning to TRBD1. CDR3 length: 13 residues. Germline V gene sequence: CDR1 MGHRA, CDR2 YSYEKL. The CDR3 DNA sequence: TGTGCCAGCAGCCAAGACAGGGTTCAGCCCCAGCATTTT. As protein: CASSQDRVQPQHF.

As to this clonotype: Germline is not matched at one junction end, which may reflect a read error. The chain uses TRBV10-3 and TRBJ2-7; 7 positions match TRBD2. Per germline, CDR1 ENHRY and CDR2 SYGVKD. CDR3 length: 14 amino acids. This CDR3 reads CANSEAGWSYEQYF. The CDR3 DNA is TGTGCCAACAGTGAAGCGGGGTGGTCCTACGAGCAGTACTTC.

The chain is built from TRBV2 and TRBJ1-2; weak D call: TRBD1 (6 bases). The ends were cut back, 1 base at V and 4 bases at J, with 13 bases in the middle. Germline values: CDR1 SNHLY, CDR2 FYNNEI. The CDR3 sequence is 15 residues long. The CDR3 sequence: CASSEVAGVGYGYTF. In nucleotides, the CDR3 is TGTGCCAGCAGTGAAGTGGCAGGGGTGGGCTATGGCTACACCTTC.

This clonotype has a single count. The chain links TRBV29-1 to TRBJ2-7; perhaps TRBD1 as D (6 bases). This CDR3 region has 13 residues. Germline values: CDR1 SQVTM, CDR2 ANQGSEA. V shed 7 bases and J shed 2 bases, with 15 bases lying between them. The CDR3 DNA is TGCAGCGGCAGGGTTGGGGGCGCCTACGAGCAGTACTTC. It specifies CSGRVGGAYEQYF.